The clone carrying this T cell receptor (beta chain) was seen only once. The antigen is undetermined. This record comes from a study of regulatory T cells in long-lasting Graves disease. In building TCR beta libraries, iRepertoire HTBI primers were used together with Arm-PCR of CDR3 regions. TCRdb reprocessed the multiplex PCR reads via MiXCR and lists one record per CDR3 protein. Of roughly 450,000 distinct CDR3 sequences in the sample, 20% to 25% were seen once. Time point defined: persistent/refractory GD, antithyroid drugs over 5 years with positive TRAb. PBMC RNA was the source of the TCR library. Study-wide results and limits: TCR diversity was lower in persistent Graves' patients (versus newly diagnosed ones).

CDR1 is SGHRS and CDR2 is YFSETQ in the germline V gene. The CDR3 extends over 14 amino acids. V lost 7 bases and J lost 7, with 15 bases in between. This sample comprised peripheral blood mononuclear cells (PBMCs), obtained when the disease was refractory, from a patient treated with antithyroid drugs. V usage is TRBV5-1 and J usage is TRBJ1-6; D unresolved. The receptor comes from a female donor with Graves disease. The CDR3 here is CASLTSPMNSPLHF. DNA for the CDR3: TGCGCCAGCCTAACGAGCCCCATGAATTCACCCCTCCACTTT.